Many counts were recorded for the clone carrying this T cell receptor beta chain. This entry belongs to a study of CD8 T cells in ankylosing spondylitis. TCRdb processed the 5' RACE reads anew with MiXCR; each CDR3 protein has one entry. The sample has roughly 230,000 distinct CDR3 sequences; 15% to 20% are singletons. Trimming removed 3 bases from V and 3 bases from J; junction bases left unmatched: 5. This CDR3 contains 13 residues. CDR1 and CDR2 (germline): DFQATT, SNEGSKA (reference sequence). Sequenced input: blood, either unsorted or a sorted T cell fraction (not recorded which). This chain connects TRBV20-1 to TRBJ2-7; TRBD2 matches 7 bases. This receptor was obtained from a male donor with ankylosing spondylitis or in good health (not recorded which). In nucleotides, the CDR3 is TGCAGTGCTAGGGGGACTACCATCTACGAGCAGTACTTC. Translation: CSARGTTIYEQYF.